The clone carrying this TCR beta chain was observed a few times. This sample stems from a study of blood T cells in healthy people across ages. Across the study: Per every two T cells, about one barcoded beta molecule was captured by template switching.

The study isolated at least 7 million PBMCs from each sample. This CDR3 contains 18 residues. V trimming: 2 bases; J trimming: 7 bases; junction bases outside the gene matches: 17. Germline assignment: CDR1 MNHEY and CDR2 SVGEGT. Next came a second PCR, run for roughly 7 to 12 cycles, which used a sample-barcoded 5' primer along with a J-beta primer mix. TCRdb redid the calling of the 5' RACE reads with MiXCR, one entry per CDR3 protein. This table has approximately 850,000 distinct CDR3 sequences, about three fifths appearing once. This TCR was sampled from a man under 40 in good health. This rearrangement joins TRBV6-2 or TRBV6-3 to TRBJ2-3; TRBD2 agrees at 8 bases. The sequenced sample was blood. For the CDR3, the DNA is TGTGCCAGCAGTTACGGTTTGGCGGGAGGCCCAACAAGGTATACGCAGTATTTT. Protein product: CASSYGLAGGPTRYTQYF.